Listed below are T cell receptor beta chains from one sample, sequenced in a study of type 1 and type 2 diabetes patients. TCRdb called the multiplex PCR reads again in MiXCR, with one record for every CDR3 protein. This sample has 250,000 or so distinct CDR3 sequences, with over 45% found just once. Sequenced: peripheral blood mononuclear cells (PBMCs). The receptors come from a man aged 18-30 years with type 2 diabetes. Both conserved end residues are part of each CDR3. D genes are given only for firm matches. Only some rows state a clone size, as once, few, many or a class for expanded clones.

d_call | j_call | clone_size | v_call | cdr3_aa | cdr3_nt
TRBD1 | TRBJ1-1 | once | TRBV20-1 | CSAGGRRNTEAFF | TGCAGTGCAGGGGGCAGGAGGAACACTGAAGCTTTCTTT
NA | TRBJ2-1 | NA | TRBV4-3 | CASRIGGGFNEQFF | TGCGCCAGCAGAATTGGGGGGGGCTTCAATGAGCAGTTCTTC
NA | TRBJ1-1 | many | TRBV10-3 | CAISESVELRTEAFF | TGTGCCATCAGTGAGTCGGTGGAGCTCCGAACTGAAGCTTTCTTT
NA | TRBJ2-7 | NA | TRBV29-1 | CSVQVSYEQYF | TGCAGCGTTCAAGTCTCCTACGAGCAGTACTTC
TRBD1 | TRBJ1-1 | few | TRBV13 | CASSVGSGGKAFF | TGTGCCAGCAGCGTAGGGTCAGGGGGCAAAGCTTTCTTT
NA | TRBJ1-1 | few | TRBV7-3 | CAIETARWTEAFF | TGTGCCATCGAGACGGCGCGTTGGACTGAAGCTTTCTTT
NA | TRBJ1-3 | NA | TRBV30 | CVLLNSGNTIYF | TGTGTTCTACTGAACTCTGGAAACACCATATATTTT
NA | TRBJ2-2 | few | TRBV7-6 | CASSPPFTGELFF | TGTGCCAGCAGCCCGCCATTCACCGGGGAGCTGTTTTTT
NA | TRBJ2-1 | NA | TRBV7-6 | CASSLGPFNEQFF | TGTGCCAGCAGCTTAGGGCCGTTCAATGAGCAGTTCTTC
NA | TRBJ2-7 | few | TRBV4-1 | CASSQVLLESYEQYF | TGCGCCAGCAGCCAAGTTTTACTGGAGAGCTACGAGCAGTACTTC
TRBD1 | TRBJ1-5 | NA | TRBV12-3/TRBV12-4 | CASSLRGHQPQHF | TGTGCCAGCAGTTTAAGGGGGCATCAGCCCCAGCATTTT
NA | TRBJ2-2 | NA | TRBV9 | CASSVSQGPGELFF | TGTGCCAGCAGCGTAAGCCAGGGTCCCGGGGAGCTGTTTTTT
NA | TRBJ2-1 | NA | TRBV11-2 | CASSSFRGRVGNEQFF | TGTGCCAGCTCCTCTTTCAGGGGTAGGGTAGGCAATGAGCAGTTCTTC
TRBD2 | TRBJ2-1 | NA | TRBV7-6 | CASSTGTTSYNEQFF | TGTGCCAGCAGCACCGGGACTACCTCCTACAATGAGCAGTTCTTC
TRBD1 | TRBJ1-5 | once | TRBV14 | CASSQPLISGGRDNQPQHF | TGTGCCAGCAGCCAACCTCTTATTTCAGGGGGCCGGGACAATCAGCCCCAGCATTTT
TRBD2 | TRBJ2-7 | once | TRBV15 | CATSRDRVAGVYEQYF | TGTGCCACCAGCAGAGATAGAGTGGCGGGGGTCTACGAGCAGTACTTC
NA | TRBJ1-1 | NA | TRBV9 | CASSVNVLNTEAFF | TGTGCCAGCAGCGTAAACGTCCTGAACACTGAAGCTTTCTTT
NA | TRBJ2-5 | NA | TRBV10-3 | CAISEGGRETQYF | TGTGCCATCAGTGAAGGGGGTCGGGAGACCCAGTACTTC
TRBD2 | TRBJ2-1 | NA | TRBV5-1 | CASSLTSGSHNEQFF | TGCGCCAGCAGCTTGACGAGCGGGAGCCACAATGAGCAGTTCTTC
NA | TRBJ2-2 | NA | TRBV6-5 | CASVAATTGELSF | TGTGCCAGCGTAGCAGCGACTACCGGGGAGCTGTCTTTT
NA | TRBJ1-5 | NA | TRBV2 | CASSDEGDHQPQHF | TGTGCCAGCAGTGATGAGGGAGATCATCAGCCCCAGCATTTT
NA | TRBJ2-7 | NA | TRBV10-3 | CAISEIAPTYEQYF | TGTGCCATCAGTGAAATAGCGCCAACCTACGAGCAGTACTTC
NA | TRBJ1-3 | NA | TRBV9 | CASSTPRSAEGSSGNTIYF | TGTGCCAGCAGCACCCCACGAAGCGCGGAGGGGAGCTCTGGAAACACCATATATTTT
TRBD2 | TRBJ2-7 | NA | TRBV28 | CASRAPGLADSYEQYF | TGTGCCAGCAGGGCTCCGGGACTAGCGGACTCCTACGAGCAGTACTTC
NA | TRBJ1-1 | once | TRBV9 | CAGSVATGEAFF | TGTGCCGGCAGCGTAGCTACAGGAGAAGCTTTCTTT
NA | TRBJ2-3 | NA | TRBV20-1 | CSGTGRVAYSTDTQYF | TGCAGTGGAACAGGCCGCGTTGCCTACTCCACAGATACGCAGTATTTT
TRBD2 | TRBJ2-3 | few | TRBV14 | CASSLSGGLFTDTQYF | TGTGCCAGCAGCCTCTCGGGAGGACTCTTCACAGATACGCAGTATTTT